This TCR beta chain was observed in a study of identifying expanded T cells in peripheral blood. Sequenced by immunoSEQ multiplex PCR; TCRdb stores in-frame clones only, minus some. Of 75,000 to 90,000 clones listed, around 90% are singletons. For this clone: The antigen is not known.

V gave up 7 bases and J gave up 4 bases, with 16 bases separating them. In germline, CDR1 is SQVTM, CDR2 ANQGSEA. The CDR3 has 13 amino acids. Overall study findings and caveats: About 1.2 clones differed between technical replicates, versus around 15 and 19 over time.

The specimen was blood. This chain joins TRBV29-1 and TRBJ1-1; no clear D. The source of this sequence is a person aged 18 to 75 in good health. The CDR3 protein is CSGYMSGTTEAFF. For the CDR3, the DNA is TGCAGCGGCTATATGTCGGGTACCACTGAAGCTTTCTTT.